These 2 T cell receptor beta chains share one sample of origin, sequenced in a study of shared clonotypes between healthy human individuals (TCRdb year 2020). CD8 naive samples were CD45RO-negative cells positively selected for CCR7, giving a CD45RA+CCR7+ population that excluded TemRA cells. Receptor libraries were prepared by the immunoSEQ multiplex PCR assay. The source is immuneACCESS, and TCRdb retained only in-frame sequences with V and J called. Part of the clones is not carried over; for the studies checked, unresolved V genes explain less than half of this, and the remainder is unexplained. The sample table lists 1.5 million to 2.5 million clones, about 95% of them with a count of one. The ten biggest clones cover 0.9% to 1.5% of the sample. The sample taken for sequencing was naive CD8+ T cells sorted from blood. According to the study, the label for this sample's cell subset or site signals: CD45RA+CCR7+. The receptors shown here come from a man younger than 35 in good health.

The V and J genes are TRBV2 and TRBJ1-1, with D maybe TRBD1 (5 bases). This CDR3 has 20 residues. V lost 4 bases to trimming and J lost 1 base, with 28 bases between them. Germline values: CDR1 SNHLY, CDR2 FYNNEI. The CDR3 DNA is TGTGCCAGCAGTGTATCGGGCGATAGGGGATATTTCGGAGAGAACACTGAAGCTTTCTTT. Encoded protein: CASSVSGDRGYFGENTEAFF.

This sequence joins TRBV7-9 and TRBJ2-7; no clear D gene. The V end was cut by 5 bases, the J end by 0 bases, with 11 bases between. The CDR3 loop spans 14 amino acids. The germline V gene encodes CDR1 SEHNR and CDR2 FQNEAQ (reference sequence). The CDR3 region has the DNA TGTGCCAGCAGCACCGCCAGCGCCTCCTACGAGCAGTACTTC. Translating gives CASSTASASYEQYF. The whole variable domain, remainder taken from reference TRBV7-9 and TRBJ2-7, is DTGVSQNPRHKITKRGQNVTFRCDPISEHNRLYWYRQTLGQGPEFLTYFQNEAQLEKSRLLSDRFSAERPKGSFSTLEIQRTEQGDSAMYLCASSTASASYEQYFGPGTRLTVT.